This TCR beta chain was obtained from a study of long-term antiretroviral therapy in people with HIV. Trimming removed 4 bases at V and 7 bases at J, with 14 bases between. The CDR3 has 14 amino acids. CDR1 and CDR2 from the germline V gene are MNHEY and SVGAGI. This was the immunoSEQ v3.0 assay at survey level. TCRdb's copy holds only in-frame clones and misses some; the assay was immunoSEQ multiplex PCR. The top ten clones hold 3.8% of a sample with about 31,000 clones, 80% to 90% of them seen once. This clone occurred once. This chain connects TRBV6-5 to TRBJ1-5; D is undetermined. Sequences were derived from unsorted PBMCs, sampled 0.8 years before starting antiretroviral therapy. The TCR originated in a man younger than 30 with HIV. The CDR3 spells CASSLDTSGQPQHF. CDR3 coding DNA: TGTGCCAGCAGTTTAGACACCTCCGGACAGCCCCAGCATTTT.